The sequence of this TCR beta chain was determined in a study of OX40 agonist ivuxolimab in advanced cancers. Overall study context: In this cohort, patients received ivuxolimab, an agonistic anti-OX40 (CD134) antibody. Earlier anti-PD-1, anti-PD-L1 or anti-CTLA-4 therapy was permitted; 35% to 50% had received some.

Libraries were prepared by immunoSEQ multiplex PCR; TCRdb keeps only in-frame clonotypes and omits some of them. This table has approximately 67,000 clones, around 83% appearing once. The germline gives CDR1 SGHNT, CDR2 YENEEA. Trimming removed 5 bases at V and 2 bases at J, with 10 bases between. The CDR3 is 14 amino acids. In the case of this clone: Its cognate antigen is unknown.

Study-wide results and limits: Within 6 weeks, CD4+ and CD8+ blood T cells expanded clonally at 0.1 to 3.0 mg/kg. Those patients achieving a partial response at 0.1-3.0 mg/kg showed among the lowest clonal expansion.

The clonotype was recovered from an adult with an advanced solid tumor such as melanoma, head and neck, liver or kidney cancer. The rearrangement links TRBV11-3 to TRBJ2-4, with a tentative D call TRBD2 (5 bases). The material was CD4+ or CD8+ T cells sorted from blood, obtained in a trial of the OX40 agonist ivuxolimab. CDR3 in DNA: TGTGCCAGCAGCCCGACTAACACCAAAAACATTCAGTACTTC. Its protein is CASSPTNTKNIQYF.